The entry below describes one TCR beta chain. CDR1 and CDR2 from the germline V gene are MDHEN and SYDVKM. Trimming took 5 bases from V and 12 from J; bases not matched to a gene: 10. The CDR3 is 13 amino acids. The data stem from a study of blood T cell repertoires in COVID-19. Study details: The study drew acute and convalescent COVID-19 samples from the United States, Italy and Spain.

Sequencing was performed with immunoSEQ multiplex PCR; in TCRdb, only in-frame clones are kept and a portion is missing. The sample records tens of thousands of clones, approximately 81% being singletons. This sequence joins TRBV28 and TRBJ1-1, with 9 positions matching TRBD1. This receptor was obtained from a man in his sixties with COVID-19, enrolled during active disease. Sequences were obtained from peripheral blood. This CDR3 reads CASSTTGQGLTFF. The CDR3 nucleotides are TGTGCCAGCAGTACCACGGGACAGGGCTTAACTTTCTTT.